The 21 T cell receptor beta chains below all came from one sample that was sequenced in a study of shared T cell receptors in the human thymus. Measured with immunoSEQ multiplex PCR; TCRdb has only the in-frame clones, and not every one. Of hundreds of thousands of clones listed, around 93% are singletons. The sequencing input was thymocytes. All receptors derive from a human donor.

This clone was found once. The gene calls are TRBV19 and TRBJ2-7, with TRBD2 identical over 8 bases. After removal of 5 bases from V and 3 bases from J, the junction contained 12 bases not matched to a gene. The germline gives CDR1 LNHDA, CDR2 SQIVND (reference sequence). This CDR3 is 16 amino acids long. The CDR3 is CASSEGTSWDYYEQYF. As DNA, the CDR3 is TGTGCCAGTAGTGAAGGGACTAGTTGGGATTACTACGAGCAGTACTTC.

The chain joins TRBV5-1 to TRBJ2-7, with TRBD2 matching 7 bases. The CDR3 covers 13 residues. Per germline, CDR1 SGHRS and CDR2 YFSETQ. J was trimmed by 7 bases and V by 6 bases; bases with no gene match: 10. CDR3 in amino acids: CASKAGGRGEQYF. Here the CDR3 DNA reads TGCGCCAGCAAGGCTGGCGGGAGAGGGGAGCAGTACTTC.

This chain links TRBV4-1 with TRBJ2-1; D is ambiguous. The V and J ends lost 0 bases and 0 bases respectively, with 12 bases between them. Looked up from germline, CDR1 is MGHRA and CDR2 is YSYEKL. This CDR3 is built from 17 residues. The CDR3 DNA reads TGCGCCAGCAGCCAAGATCGGCGCCTTAGCTCCTACAATGAGCAGTTCTTC. Protein: CASSQDRRLSSYNEQFF.

The rearrangement links TRBV18 to TRBJ1-1; D is possibly TRBD1 (5 bases). Trimming took 0 bases from V and 0 from J, leaving 20 bases between them. Germline CDR1 is KGHSH and CDR2 is LQKENI. This CDR3 spans 19 amino acids. The CDR3 loop is CASSPPGPTRGYMNTEAFF. The CDR3 DNA sequence: TGTGCCAGCTCACCACCGGGGCCCACAAGGGGCTACATGAACACTGAAGCTTTCTTT. The full variable domain, completed using reference TRBV18 and TRBJ1-1, is NAGVMQNPRHLVRRRGQEARLRCSPMKGHSHVYWYRQLPEEGLKFMVYLQKENIIDESGMPKERFSAEFPKEGPSILRIQQVVRGDSAAYFCASSPPGPTRGYMNTEAFFGQGTRLTVV.

CDR3 region: CASGGTTKYEQYF. In nucleotides, the CDR3 is TGTGCCAGCGGAGGGACCACCAAGTACGAGCAGTACTTC. The rearrangement links TRBV7-9 to TRBJ2-7, with a tentative D call TRBD2 (6 bases). Germline V gene sequence: CDR1 SEHNR, CDR2 FQNEAQ (reference sequence). V lost 8 bases to trimming and J lost 4 bases, with 15 bases between them. The CDR3 consists of 13 residues.

The chain uses TRBV27 and TRBJ2-7; 8 bases map to TRBD1. CDR3 length: 13 residues. V lost 7 bases to trimming and J lost 6 bases; unmatched junction nucleotides: 8. Germline V lookup: CDR1 MNHEY, CDR2 SMNVEV (reference sequence). The chain's CDR3 is CASTARGRGEQYF. In nucleotides, the CDR3 is TGTGCCAGCACCGCCAGGGGGCGAGGCGAGCAGTACTTC.

The genes are TRBV18 and TRBJ2-3, with 11 bases lining up with TRBD2. The CDR3 extends over 17 amino acids. J was trimmed by 2 bases and V by 3 bases; bases with no gene match: 7. Germline CDR1 and CDR2: KGHSH and LQKENI. CDR3: CASSPVRLAGITDTQYF. The CDR3 DNA follows: TGTGCCAGCTCACCGGTTCGACTAGCGGGAATCACAGATACGCAGTATTTT.

This chain joins TRBV4-3 and TRBJ2-1; D is possibly TRBD1 or TRBD2 (5 bases each). The germline V gene encodes CDR1 LGHNA and CDR2 YSLEER. The CDR3 has 16 amino acids. Between the trimmed V and J ends, which lost 1 base and 2 bases, there was a span of 12 bases. CDR3 region: CASSQGGGGPYNEQFF. In DNA form, the CDR3 reads TGCGCCAGCAGCCAAGGGGGCGGAGGCCCCTACAATGAGCAGTTCTTC.

The CDR3: CASSLSYLGKHEQYF. CDR3 sequence (DNA): TGTGCCAGCAGCTTGAGCTATTTGGGGAAACACGAGCAGTACTTC. The rearrangement joins TRBV5-6 to TRBJ2-7; D gene unclear. Germline V gene data show CDR1 as SGHDT and CDR2 as YYEEEE. This CDR3 is built from 15 residues. Trimming took 1 base from V and 5 from J, leaving 16 bases between them.

The chain joins TRBV28 to TRBJ2-4; 13 nucleotides agree with TRBD2. Germline-derived CDR1 and CDR2 are MDHEN and SYDVKM. This CDR3 has 18 residues. Trimming cost V 7 bases and J 0 bases; bases outside gene matches: 9. The CDR3 nucleotides read TGTGCCAGCACCCCGGGACTAGCGGGAAATTTAGCCAAAAACATTCAGTACTTC. Amino acids: CASTPGLAGNLAKNIQYF. The complete variable domain, with remaining parts taken from reference TRBV28 and TRBJ2-4, reads DVKVTQSSRYLVKRTGEKVFLECVQDMDHENMFWYRQDPGLGLRLIYFSYDVKMKEKGDIPEGYSVSREKKERFSLILESASTNQTSMYLCASTPGLAGNLAKNIQYFGAGTRLSVL.

This chain uses TRBV5-1 with TRBJ2-1; 15 bases align to TRBD2. The CDR3 runs to 17 residues. Losses at the gene ends were 3 bases for V and 7 bases for J; bases not matched to a gene: 8. Germline loops: CDR1 SGHRS, CDR2 YFSETQ. The CDR3 spells CASSSGWTSGRVNEQFF. Here the CDR3 DNA reads TGCGCCAGCAGCTCAGGATGGACTAGCGGGAGGGTGAATGAGCAGTTCTTC.

V gene TRBV29-1 combines with J gene TRBJ2-3; 9 positions match TRBD2. The germline V gene encodes CDR1 SQVTM and CDR2 ANQGSEA. There are 13 residues in the CDR3. J was trimmed by 4 bases and V by 7 bases; bases with no gene match: 6. Here the CDR3 reads CSAWTSASDTQYF. The DNA of the CDR3 is TGCAGCGCTTGGACTAGCGCATCAGATACGCAGTATTTT.

V gene TRBV28 combines with J gene TRBJ1-5; D remains ambiguous. The V end was cut by 3 bases, the J end by 11 bases, with 11 bases between. This CDR3 contains 12 residues. Germline-derived CDR1 and CDR2 are MDHEN and SYDVKM. CDR3 loop: CASSFPFTAQHF. CDR3 nucleotides: TGTGCCAGCAGTTTCCCCTTTACAGCCCAGCATTTT.

The chain joins TRBV25-1 to TRBJ2-3; D perhaps matches TRBD2 (6 bases). V was trimmed by 3 bases and J by 0 bases, leaving 7 bases between them. The length of the CDR3 is 14 residues. Germline V CDR1 and CDR2: MGHDK, SYGVNS. The CDR3 spells CASSDLASTDTQYF. In nucleotides, the CDR3 is TGTGCCAGCAGTGACCTAGCGAGCACAGATACGCAGTATTTT.

The genes are TRBV6-5 and TRBJ2-3, with D uncertain. Trimming removed 0 bases from V and 1 base from J, with 8 bases in between. The CDR3 contains 15 residues. The germline gives CDR1 MNHEY, CDR2 SVGAGI. DNA for the CDR3: TGTGCCAGCAGTTACTCGCCCCGATGCACAGATACGCAGTATTTT. Protein: CASSYSPRCTDTQYF.

The chain employs TRBV19 and TRBJ2-1, with D hard to call. The CDR3 extends over 15 amino acids. Germline CDR1 and CDR2: LNHDA and SQIVND (reference sequence). V gave up 7 bases and J gave up 3 bases, with 16 bases separating them. CDR3 protein: CASTRRRAFYNEQFF. CDR3 bases: TGTGCCAGTACCCGACGTCGAGCTTTCTACAATGAGCAGTTCTTC.

This chain joins TRBV7-2 and TRBJ1-4; 7 bases are a match to TRBD1. Germline V gene lookup returns CDR1 SGHTA and CDR2 FQGNSA. The CDR3 contains 15 residues. V dropped 6 bases and J dropped 2; count of bases not matched to a gene: 6. The CDR3 DNA follows: TGTGCCAGCAGACGCGAGGGACAGACTAATGAAAAACTGTTTTTT. Its translation is CASRREGQTNEKLFF.

This clone was observed a handful of times. The chain couples TRBV19 to TRBJ2-7, with TRBD2 matching over 13 bases. Germline lookup yields CDR1 LNHDA and CDR2 SQIVND (reference sequence). V shed 5 bases, J shed 3 bases, and the junction held 4 bases outside the gene matches. The CDR3 covers 15 residues. CDR3 coding DNA: TGTGCCAGTAGTGGACTAGCGGGAGAGGACTACGAGCAGTACTTC. Amino acids: CASSGLAGEDYEQYF.

This chain joins TRBV27 and TRBJ1-1; tentatively, D is TRBD1 (6 bases). CDR1 is MNHEY, CDR2 SMNVEV, per germline (reference sequence). V dropped 4 bases and J dropped 10 bases, with 16 bases sitting between them. The CDR3 is made up of 13 amino acids. This CDR3 reads CASSYITGRGAFF. The CDR3 nucleotides read TGTGCCAGCAGTTACATCACAGGGCGGGGAGCTTTCTTT.

This sequence joins TRBV5-8 and TRBJ1-1; D is unclear. Germline lookup yields CDR1 SGHTS and CDR2 YDEGEE. V was cut by 5 bases and J by 10 bases, with 15 bases left in between. The CDR3 loop spans 12 amino acids. In DNA, the CDR3 is TGTGCCAGCAGTCGTCAATCGAGGGTAGCTTTCTTT. Its translation: CASSRQSRVAFF.

V and J are TRBV19 and TRBJ2-2; D may match TRBD1 or TRBD2 (6 bases each). The V and J ends lost 10 bases and 6 bases respectively, with 15 bases between them. Germline CDR1 LNHDA, CDR2 SQIVND (reference sequence). CDR3 length: 13 amino acids. The CDR3 DNA follows: TGTGCCACCAGAAAGGAGGGGGCCGGGGAGCTGTTTTTT. It yields the protein CATRKEGAGELFF.